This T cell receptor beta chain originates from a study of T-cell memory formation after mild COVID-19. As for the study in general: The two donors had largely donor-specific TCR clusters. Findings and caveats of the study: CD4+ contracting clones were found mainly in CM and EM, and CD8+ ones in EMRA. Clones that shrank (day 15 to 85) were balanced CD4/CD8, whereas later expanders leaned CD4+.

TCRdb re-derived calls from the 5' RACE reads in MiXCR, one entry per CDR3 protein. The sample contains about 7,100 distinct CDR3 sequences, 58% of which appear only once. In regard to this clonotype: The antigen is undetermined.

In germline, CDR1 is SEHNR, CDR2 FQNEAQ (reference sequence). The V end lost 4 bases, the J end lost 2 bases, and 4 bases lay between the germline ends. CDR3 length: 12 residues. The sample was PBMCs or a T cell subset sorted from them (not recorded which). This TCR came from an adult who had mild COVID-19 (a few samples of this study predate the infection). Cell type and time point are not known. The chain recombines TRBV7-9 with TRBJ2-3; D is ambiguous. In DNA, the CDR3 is TGTGCCAGCAGCTCGACCACAGATACGCAGTATTTT. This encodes CASSSTTDTQYF.